Listed below are T cell receptor beta chains from one sample, sequenced in a study of Ad26.COV2.S vaccination and SARS-CoV-2 variants. Assay: immunoSEQ multiplex PCR; the TCRdb copy retains only in-frame clones and omits some. The profile covers around 400,000 clones, with 89% appearing a single time and under 2% taken by the ten largest. Source: peripheral blood, taken in a trial of Ad26.COV2.S vaccine versus placebo. These receptors all come from a person aged 18-65 years who received the Ad26.COV2.S COVID-19 vaccine or a placebo. CDR3s include the opening cysteine and the closing phenylalanine or tryptophan. D genes are given only for firm matches. Clone size is stated in some rows and not others, as once, few, many or a class when expanded.

abundance: -
d_gene: -
j_gene: TRBJ2-1
v_gene: TRBV28
CDR3aa: CASRGIRNNEQFF
CDR3nt: TGTGCCAGCCGAGGGATCAGGAACAATGAGCAGTTCTTC

abundance: -
d_gene: -
j_gene: TRBJ2-5
v_gene: TRBV29-1
CDR3aa: CSVCVPPSYQPSQETQYF
CDR3nt: TGCAGCGTTTGCGTGCCCCCTAGCTATCAACCCTCCCAAGAGACCCAGTACTTC

abundance: once
d_gene: -
j_gene: TRBJ2-3
v_gene: TRBV5-1
CDR3aa: CASSSSGDTQYF
CDR3nt: TGCGCCAGCAGCTCGTCTGGGGATACGCAGTATTTT

abundance: once
d_gene: -
j_gene: TRBJ1-6
v_gene: TRBV5-4
CDR3aa: CASSLARGNSPLHF
CDR3nt: TGTGCCAGCAGCTTGGCCAGGGGTAATTCACCCCTCCACTTT

abundance: -
d_gene: -
j_gene: TRBJ1-1
v_gene: TRBV30
CDR3aa: CAWSGGSHRGLSELNTEAFF
CDR3nt: TGTGCCTGGAGTGGGGGGAGTCATCGGGGGCTGAGCGAATTGAACACTGAAGCTTTCTTT

abundance: -
d_gene: -
j_gene: TRBJ2-3
v_gene: TRBV3-1/TRBV3-2
CDR3aa: CASSPTHTTDTQYF
CDR3nt: TGTGCCAGCAGCCCCACCCATACAACAGATACGCAGTATTTT

abundance: -
d_gene: -
j_gene: TRBJ1-1
v_gene: TRBV4-3
CDR3aa: CASSGTIVGDTEAFF
CDR3nt: TGCGCCAGCAGCGGGACAATCGTGGGTGACACTGAAGCTTTCTTT

abundance: few
d_gene: -
j_gene: TRBJ1-1
v_gene: TRBV10-2
CDR3aa: CASSEVLNTEAFF
CDR3nt: TGCGCCAGCAGTGAGGTACTTAACACTGAAGCTTTCTTT

abundance: -
d_gene: -
j_gene: TRBJ1-2
v_gene: TRBV29-1
CDR3aa: CSAPQRVDGYTF
CDR3nt: TGCAGCGCCCCTCAAAGGGTAGATGGCTACACCTTC

abundance: -
d_gene: -
j_gene: TRBJ2-6
v_gene: TRBV4-2
CDR3aa: CASSQSGANVLTF
CDR3nt: TGTGCCAGCAGCCAATCTGGGGCCAACGTCCTGACTTTC

abundance: -
d_gene: TRBD1
j_gene: TRBJ1-5
v_gene: TRBV19
CDR3aa: CASSLGRDRGFFYNQPQHF
CDR3nt: TGTGCCAGTAGTTTGGGCCGGGACAGGGGCTTCTTTTACAATCAGCCCCAGCATTTT

abundance: -
d_gene: -
j_gene: TRBJ1-3
v_gene: TRBV30
CDR3aa: CAWRQEGRGTGNTIYF
CDR3nt: TGTGCCTGGAGGCAGGAGGGGAGGGGCACTGGAAACACCATATATTTT

abundance: -
d_gene: TRBD1
j_gene: TRBJ1-1
v_gene: TRBV3-1/TRBV3-2
CDR3aa: CASSPQGANTEAFF
CDR3nt: TGTGCCAGCAGTCCACAGGGGGCTAACACTGAAGCTTTCTTT

abundance: -
d_gene: -
j_gene: TRBJ2-5
v_gene: TRBV18
CDR3aa: CASSPHRGETQYF
CDR3nt: TGTGCCAGCTCACCGCACCGAGGGGAGACCCAGTACTTC

abundance: -
d_gene: -
j_gene: TRBJ2-3
v_gene: TRBV4-3
CDR3aa: CASSQAGLRADTQYF
CDR3nt: TGCGCCAGCAGCCAAGCTGGGCTCCGCGCAGATACGCAGTATTTT

abundance: -
d_gene: -
j_gene: TRBJ1-1
v_gene: TRBV6-5
CDR3aa: CASSYRRGYTEAFF
CDR3nt: TGTGCCAGCAGTTACCGCAGAGGGTACACTGAAGCTTTCTTT

abundance: -
d_gene: TRBD1
j_gene: TRBJ2-4
v_gene: TRBV9
CDR3aa: CASSLGTGSNIQYF
CDR3nt: TGTGCCAGCAGCCTAGGGACAGGGAGCAACATTCAGTACTTC

abundance: -
d_gene: TRBD1
j_gene: TRBJ2-7
v_gene: TRBV28
CDR3aa: CASSTPGDRSPYEQYF
CDR3nt: TGTGCCAGCAGTACACCAGGGGACAGGTCCCCCTACGAGCAGTACTTC

abundance: -
d_gene: -
j_gene: TRBJ2-1
v_gene: TRBV28
CDR3aa: CASSPFESAGSSYNEQFF
CDR3nt: TGTGCCAGCAGTCCCTTCGAGAGTGCGGGTAGCTCCTACAATGAGCAGTTCTTC

abundance: -
d_gene: -
j_gene: TRBJ1-6
v_gene: TRBV6-5
CDR3aa: CASSYSSTSPLHF
CDR3nt: TGTGCCAGCAGTTACTCGAGCACTTCACCCCTCCACTTT

abundance: many
d_gene: TRBD2
j_gene: TRBJ2-1
v_gene: TRBV6-2/TRBV6-3
CDR3aa: CASSRAGGAYNEQFF
CDR3nt: TGTGCCAGCAGCCGAGCGGGGGGAGCCTACAATGAGCAGTTCTTC

abundance: -
d_gene: -
j_gene: TRBJ1-6
v_gene: TRBV30
CDR3aa: CAWSLLGTNSPLHF
CDR3nt: TGTGCCTGGAGTCTACTGGGGACTAATTCACCCCTCCACTTT

abundance: -
d_gene: -
j_gene: TRBJ2-7
v_gene: TRBV12-3/TRBV12-4
CDR3aa: CASSLAAPRQQYF
CDR3nt: TGTGCCAGCAGTTTAGCGGCGCCCCGGCAGCAGTACTTC

abundance: -
d_gene: -
j_gene: TRBJ1-5
v_gene: TRBV6-5
CDR3aa: CASSRQGGVQPQHF
CDR3nt: TGTGCCAGCAGTCGTCAGGGAGGTGTTCAGCCCCAGCATTTT

abundance: -
d_gene: -
j_gene: TRBJ1-2
v_gene: TRBV24-1
CDR3aa: CATRGIGDGYTF
CDR3nt: TGTGCCACCAGAGGAATAGGCGATGGCTACACCTTC

abundance: -
d_gene: TRBD1
j_gene: TRBJ1-2
v_gene: TRBV12-3/TRBV12-4
CDR3aa: CASSPQGAWGYTF
CDR3nt: TGTGCCAGCAGTCCACAGGGGGCGTGGGGCTACACCTTC

abundance: -
d_gene: -
j_gene: TRBJ2-1
v_gene: TRBV7-9
CDR3aa: CASSYPADEQFF
CDR3nt: TGTGCCAGCAGCTATCCGGCGGATGAGCAGTTCTTC

abundance: -
d_gene: TRBD1
j_gene: TRBJ1-5
v_gene: TRBV19
CDR3aa: CASSPDRDQPQHF
CDR3nt: TGTGCCAGTAGTCCGGACAGGGATCAGCCCCAGCATTTT

abundance: -
d_gene: -
j_gene: TRBJ1-1
v_gene: TRBV12-3/TRBV12-4
CDR3aa: CASSFAPGMAFF
CDR3nt: TGTGCCAGCAGTTTCGCCCCAGGGATGGCTTTCTTT

abundance: -
d_gene: TRBD1
j_gene: TRBJ1-2
v_gene: TRBV10-2
CDR3aa: CASSECRGQGDPNYGYTF
CDR3nt: TGCGCCAGCAGTGAGTGTAGGGGACAGGGGGACCCGAACTATGGCTACACCTTC

abundance: -
d_gene: TRBD1
j_gene: TRBJ1-2
v_gene: TRBV7-8
CDR3aa: CASSFPGQGGTYGYTF
CDR3nt: TGTGCCAGCAGCTTTCCCGGACAGGGCGGGACCTATGGCTACACCTTC

abundance: -
d_gene: -
j_gene: TRBJ2-5
v_gene: TRBV9
CDR3aa: CASSKVGETQYF
CDR3nt: TGTGCCAGCAGCAAGGTTGGTGAGACCCAGTACTTC

abundance: -
d_gene: -
j_gene: TRBJ2-2
v_gene: TRBV3-1/TRBV3-2
CDR3aa: CASSPLGVTGELFF
CDR3nt: TGTGCCAGCAGCCCACTAGGGGTCACCGGGGAGCTGTTTTTT

abundance: -
d_gene: TRBD1
j_gene: TRBJ1-6
v_gene: TRBV28
CDR3aa: CASSSGTDNSPLHF
CDR3nt: TGTGCCAGCAGTTCCGGGACAGATAATTCACCCCTCCACTTT

abundance: -
d_gene: -
j_gene: TRBJ2-7
v_gene: TRBV11-2
CDR3aa: CASRTESGGREQYF
CDR3nt: TGTGCCAGCCGGACTGAGAGTGGGGGTCGGGAGCAGTACTTC

abundance: -
d_gene: -
j_gene: TRBJ1-1
v_gene: TRBV28
CDR3aa: CASSRGGRMNTEAFF
CDR3nt: TGTGCCAGCAGCCGAGGAGGGCGGATGAACACTGAAGCTTTCTTT

abundance: -
d_gene: -
j_gene: TRBJ2-7
v_gene: TRBV5-5
CDR3aa: CASSLSYQAAHEQYF
CDR3nt: TGTGCCAGCAGCTTGAGCTACCAAGCGGCCCACGAGCAGTACTTC

abundance: -
d_gene: -
j_gene: TRBJ1-1
v_gene: TRBV11-2
CDR3aa: CASSAGTTLEAFF
CDR3nt: TGTGCCAGCAGCGCAGGGACAACTCTTGAAGCTTTCTTT

abundance: -
d_gene: TRBD2
j_gene: TRBJ2-5
v_gene: TRBV19
CDR3aa: CASSISGRASETQYF
CDR3nt: TGTGCCAGTAGTATTAGCGGGAGGGCTTCAGAGACCCAGTACTTC

abundance: -
d_gene: TRBD2
j_gene: TRBJ2-5
v_gene: TRBV28
CDR3aa: CASSFGSGRVETQYF
CDR3nt: TGTGCCAGCAGTTTCGGCAGCGGGAGAGTGGAGACCCAGTACTTC

abundance: -
d_gene: -
j_gene: TRBJ1-1
v_gene: TRBV6-1
CDR3aa: CASSETANTEAFF
CDR3nt: TGTGCCAGCAGTGAAACAGCGAACACTGAAGCTTTCTTT

abundance: -
d_gene: -
j_gene: TRBJ2-5
v_gene: TRBV10-3
CDR3aa: CAISEGQQETQYF
CDR3nt: TGTGCCATCAGTGAGGGACAGCAAGAGACCCAGTACTTC

abundance: -
d_gene: -
j_gene: TRBJ1-1
v_gene: TRBV4-2
CDR3aa: CASSQTSGHRGEAFF
CDR3nt: TGTGCCAGCAGCCAAACGTCCGGCCACCGGGGGGAAGCTTTCTTT

abundance: -
d_gene: TRBD1
j_gene: TRBJ2-7
v_gene: TRBV28
CDR3aa: CASSLGQSYEQYF
CDR3nt: TGTGCCAGCAGTCTGGGACAGTCCTACGAGCAGTACTTC

abundance: -
d_gene: TRBD2
j_gene: TRBJ2-3
v_gene: TRBV10-3
CDR3aa: CAIKDSGRGTDTQYF
CDR3nt: TGTGCCATCAAGGATAGCGGGAGGGGCACAGATACGCAGTATTTT

abundance: -
d_gene: TRBD2
j_gene: TRBJ2-1
v_gene: TRBV7-9
CDR3aa: CASSFPGGVYNEQFF
CDR3nt: TGTGCCAGCAGCTTCCCCGGGGGGGTATACAATGAGCAGTTCTTC

abundance: -
d_gene: -
j_gene: TRBJ2-2
v_gene: TRBV19
CDR3aa: CASSIRGGTGELFF
CDR3nt: TGTGCCAGTAGTATCAGGGGGGGCACCGGGGAGCTGTTTTTT

abundance: -
d_gene: -
j_gene: TRBJ2-7
v_gene: TRBV6-5
CDR3aa: CASSYSKGVSYEQYF
CDR3nt: TGTGCCAGCAGTTACTCTAAAGGGGTCTCCTACGAGCAGTACTTC

abundance: -
d_gene: TRBD2
j_gene: TRBJ2-7
v_gene: TRBV5-6
CDR3aa: CASSLGGTSSYEQYF
CDR3nt: TGTGCCAGCAGCTTGGGGGGGACTAGCTCCTACGAGCAGTACTTC

abundance: -
d_gene: -
j_gene: TRBJ2-1
v_gene: TRBV28
CDR3aa: CASRVGGTYNEQFF
CDR3nt: TGTGCCAGCAGGGTCGGCGGTACCTACAATGAGCAGTTCTTC

abundance: -
d_gene: -
j_gene: TRBJ1-1
v_gene: TRBV30
CDR3aa: CAWERGTVEAFF
CDR3nt: TGTGCCTGGGAGCGAGGGACGGTTGAAGCTTTCTTT